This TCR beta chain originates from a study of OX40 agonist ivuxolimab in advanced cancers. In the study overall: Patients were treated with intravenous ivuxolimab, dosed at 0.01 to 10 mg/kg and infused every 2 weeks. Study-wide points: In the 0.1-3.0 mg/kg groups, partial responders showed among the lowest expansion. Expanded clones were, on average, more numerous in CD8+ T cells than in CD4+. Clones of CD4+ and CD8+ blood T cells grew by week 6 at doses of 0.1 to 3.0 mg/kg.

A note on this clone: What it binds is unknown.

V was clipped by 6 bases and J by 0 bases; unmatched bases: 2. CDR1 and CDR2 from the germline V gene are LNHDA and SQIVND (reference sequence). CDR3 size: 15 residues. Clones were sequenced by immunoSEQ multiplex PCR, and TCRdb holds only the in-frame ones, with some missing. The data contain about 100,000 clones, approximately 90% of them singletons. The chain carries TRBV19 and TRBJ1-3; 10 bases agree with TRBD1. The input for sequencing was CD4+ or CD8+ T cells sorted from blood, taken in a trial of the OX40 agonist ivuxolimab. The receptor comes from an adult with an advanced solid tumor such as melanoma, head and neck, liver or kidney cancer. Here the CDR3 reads CASRGQGLSGNTIYF. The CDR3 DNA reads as TGTGCCAGTAGGGGACAGGGGCTCTCTGGAAACACCATATATTTT.